The 32 T cell receptor beta chains reported below all come from one sample, sequenced in a study of T cell repertoires in cytomegalovirus infection. Their specific antigens are unknown. TCRdb re-derived calls from the reads in MiXCR, one entry per CDR3 protein. Among over 250,000 distinct CDR3 sequences listed, less than 25% were seen once. The sample here was cultured PBMCs, taken from culture after CMV antigen stimulation. These receptor sequences come from a human donor in good health (CMV status not recorded). Some clones in this sample may be carry-over from other donors' samples.

Only a few counts were recorded for this clonotype. For the CDR3, the DNA is TGCGCCAGCAGCACCGAAGGGGACCGAAGCTCTGGGGCCAACGTCCTGACTTTC. It specifies CASSTEGDRSSGANVLTF. The chain is built from TRBV5-1 and TRBJ2-6, with D perhaps matching TRBD1 or TRBD2 (5 bases each). This CDR3 has 18 residues. Trimming pared 4 bases from V and 0 bases from J, leaving 17 bases between. Germline lookup yields CDR1 SGHRS and CDR2 YFSETQ. Variable domain in full (rest from reference TRBV5-1 and TRBJ2-6): KAGVTQTPRYLIKTRGQQVTLSCSPISGHRSVSWYQQTPGQGLQFLFEYFSETQRNKGNFPGRFSGRQFSNSRSEMNVSTLELGDSALYLCASSTEGDRSSGANVLTFGAGSRLTVL.

The chain employs TRBV11-2 and TRBJ1-1; unclear D gene. Germline-derived CDR1 and CDR2 are SGHAT and FQNNGV. This CDR3 has 12 amino acids. With 0 bases removed from V and 7 bases from J, the gap between germline ends came to 6 bases. DNA of the CDR3: TGTGCCAGCAGCTTAGACGGATTTGAAGCTTTCTTT. Translation: CASSLDGFEAFF.

This clonotype was recorded at least ten times. The J gene is TRBJ2-1, the V gene TRBV6-2 or TRBV6-3, with TRBD1 as a possible D gene (6 bases). There are 13 residues in the CDR3. The V end lost 6 bases, the J end lost 9 bases, and 15 bases lay between the germline ends. Germline values: CDR1 MNHEY, CDR2 SVGEGT. CDR3 DNA sequence: TGTGCCAGCAGCCAGGGGCGCTCGGTTGAGCAGTTCTTC. Its protein product is CASSQGRSVEQFF.

The chain carries TRBV7-8 and TRBJ2-3, with D tentatively TRBD1 or TRBD2 (6 bases each). Germline V gives CDR1 SGHVS, CDR2 FQNEAQ. The length of the CDR3 is 16 residues. V was shortened by 2 bases and J by 4 bases, with 16 bases between the two germline ends. This CDR3 is CASSLRDWGQADTQYF. CDR3 coding DNA: TGTGCCAGCAGCTTACGGGACTGGGGGCAGGCAGATACGCAGTATTTT.

This chain links TRBV14 with TRBJ2-3; TRBD2 agrees at 7 bases. V lost 0 bases, J lost 6 bases, and 24 bases stayed unmatched. CDR1 SGHDN and CDR2 FVKESK come from the germline V gene. There are 21 residues in the CDR3. This CDR3 is CASSQDEDGLVGGRWLDTQYF. As DNA, the CDR3 is TGTGCCAGCAGCCAAGATGAAGATGGCTTAGTGGGCGGGAGATGGTTGGATACGCAGTATTTT.

As for this clonotype: An end of the junction differs from the germline gene, which may be a read error. The chain has TRBV6-5 and TRBJ2-2, with TRBD1 matching 9 bases. CDR3 length: 16 residues. Germline loops: CDR1 MNHEY, CDR2 SVGAGI. The CDR3 protein is CAGSRRQGVNTGELFF. In DNA, the CDR3 is TGTGCCGGCAGTCGAAGACAGGGGGTGAACACCGGGGAGCTGTTTTTT.

This rearrangement joins TRBV15 to TRBJ2-7, with 8 bases fitting TRBD1. The CDR3 spans 12 residues. CDR1 and CDR2 from the germline V gene are LNHNV and YYDKDF (reference sequence). The V gene end was trimmed by 6 bases and the J gene end by 6 bases; junction bases not matched to a gene: 4. The CDR3 here is CATRQGASEQYF. CDR3 DNA: TGTGCCACCAGGCAGGGGGCGAGCGAGCAGTACTTC.

The CDR3 reads CASSLVAMMNTEAFF. CDR3 nucleotides: TGTGCCAGCAGCTTGGTGGCTATGATGAACACTGAAGCTTTCTTT. The chain couples TRBV5-5 to TRBJ1-1, with no clear D. V was cut by 0 bases and J by 0 bases, with 9 bases left in between. This CDR3 has 15 amino acids. The germline V gene has CDR1 SGHKS and CDR2 YYEKEE (reference sequence).

This clonotype was seen more than once but under ten times. V and J are TRBV10-3 and TRBJ1-1, with 10 bases matching TRBD1. CDR1 is ENHRY, CDR2 SYGVKD, per germline. The CDR3 consists of 15 residues. J lost 8 bases, V lost 4 bases, and 10 bases had no gene match. The CDR3 spells CAISGSTGGGSEAFF. The CDR3 DNA sequence: TGTGCCATCAGTGGGTCGACAGGGGGCGGGTCCGAAGCTTTCTTT.

In this sample, this clonotype turned up a few times. This chain connects TRBV10-3 to TRBJ1-3; tentative D call: TRBD1 (6 bases). The CDR3 has 15 residues. V lost 10 bases, J lost 0 bases, and 16 bases lay in between. Germline loops: CDR1 ENHRY, CDR2 SYGVKD. CDR3 residues: CASRGGYLSGNTIYF. CDR3 in DNA: TGTGCCAGCCGAGGGGGGTACCTCTCTGGAAACACCATATATTTT.

This clonotype was detected many times. V usage is TRBV7-8 and J usage is TRBJ2-1; D remains unclear. Trimming stripped 0 bases from V and 9 bases from J, with 12 bases between. CDR3 length equals 14 residues. Germline CDR1 reads SGHVS; CDR2 reads FQNEAQ. This CDR3 is CASSLAASNAEQFF. As DNA, the CDR3 is TGTGCCAGCAGCTTAGCGGCCAGTAACGCTGAGCAGTTCTTC. Looking up the rest from reference TRBV7-8 and TRBJ2-1 gives the full variable domain: GAGVSQSPRYKVAKRGQDVALRCDPISGHVSLFWYQQALGQGPEFLTYFQNEAQLDKSGLPSDRFFAERPEGSVSTLKIQRTQQEDSAVYLCASSLAASNAEQFFGPGTRLTVL.

This clonotype has ten or more counts. The gene calls are TRBV7-9 and TRBJ2-1; D is unclear. This CDR3 has 14 amino acids. The V gene lost 4 bases and the J gene lost 8 bases, with 15 bases spanning the gap. Germline V gene sequence: CDR1 SEHNR, CDR2 FQNEAQ (reference sequence). The CDR3, as DNA: TGTGCCAGCAGCTACGATCGTAAGGGCGATGAGCAGTTCTTC. Protein sequence: CASSYDRKGDEQFF. The variable domain in full, with the rest retrieved from reference TRBV7-9 and TRBJ2-1, is DTGVSQNPRHKITKRGQNVTFRCDPISEHNRLYWYRQTLGQGPEFLTYFQNEAQLEKSRLLSDRFSAERPKGSFSTLEIQRTEQGDSAMYLCASSYDRKGDEQFFGPGTRLTVL.

This clonotype has ten or more counts. The CDR3 coding sequence is TGTGCCAGCAAGGGAGGCGGGACAGGGGATCAGCCCCAGCATTTT. Residues: CASKGGGTGDQPQHF. This rearrangement joins TRBV12-3 or TRBV12-4 to TRBJ1-5; 10 bases are shared with TRBD1. Trimming removed 7 bases from V and 5 bases from J; junction bases left unmatched: 8. CDR3 length: 15 amino acids.

This clonotype was observed at least ten times. This CDR3 reads CASSPGRISGYTF. CDR3 DNA sequence: TGTGCCAGCAGTCCCGGACGTATCAGTGGCTACACCTTC. V is TRBV12-3 or TRBV12-4 and J is TRBJ1-2, with D unresolved. This CDR3 is built from 13 residues. Trimming cost V 5 bases and J 7 bases, with 14 bases left between them.

This clonotype has at least ten counts. The chain employs TRBV7-2 and TRBJ2-7, with TRBD2 as a possible D gene (5 bases). The CDR3 length is 13 residues. Germline CDR1 is SGHTA and CDR2 is FQGNSA. Trimming left V 5 bases short and J 4 bases short, with 12 bases between. The CDR3 is CASSLRTGYEQYV. For the CDR3, the DNA is TGTGCCAGCAGCCTCCGGACTGGGTACGAGCAGTACGTC.

This clonotype was counted only a few times. V gene TRBV28 combines with J gene TRBJ2-5, with TRBD2 identical over 7 bases. The CDR3 runs to 22 residues. V trimming: 8 bases; J trimming: 1 base; junction bases outside the gene matches: 31. Per germline, CDR1 MDHEN and CDR2 SYDVKM. The CDR3 protein is CASVSRGIFLSHSREIQETQYF. CDR3 sequence (DNA): TGTGCCAGCGTTTCGAGGGGAATTTTTTTAAGCCACTCGCGGGAGATCCAAGAGACCCAGTACTTC.

The chain employs TRBV4-1 and TRBJ1-2, with unresolved D. CDR3 size: 15 residues. Germline V gives CDR1 MGHRA, CDR2 YSYEKL. The V gene lost 0 bases and the J gene lost 3 bases, with 11 bases spanning the gap. The CDR3 protein is CASSQDRTDYYGYTF. CDR3 nucleotide sequence: TGCGCCAGCAGCCAAGATAGGACGGACTACTATGGCTACACCTTC.

This clonotype has just a few counts. The chain joins TRBV11-2 to TRBJ2-1, with unresolved D. CDR3 size: 16 residues. Germline lookup yields CDR1 SGHAT and CDR2 FQNNGV. Trimming cost V 2 bases and J 2 bases, with 13 bases left between them. This CDR3 reads CASSLSRTVPYNEQFF. The CDR3 DNA follows: TGTGCCAGCAGCTTATCCAGGACGGTCCCCTACAATGAGCAGTTCTTC.

This clonotype was seen at least ten times. V usage is TRBV7-2 and J usage is TRBJ2-1; perhaps TRBD1 as D (6 bases). The CDR3 runs 15 residues. V lost 4 bases and J lost 3, with 13 bases in between. Germline CDR1 SGHTA, CDR2 FQGNSA. CDR3 sequence (DNA): TGTGCCAGCAGCTCCGGGCGGACAGACTACAATGAGCAGTTCTTC. Translated, it gives CASSSGRTDYNEQFF.

This clonotype has a count of ten or more. The J gene is TRBJ1-1, the V gene TRBV7-6, with D perhaps TRBD1 (5 bases). Germline V lookup: CDR1 SGHVS, CDR2 FNYEAQ. CDR3 size: 16 residues. Trimming took off 4 bases at V and 1 base at J, with 16 bases between the two ends. CDR3 in amino acids: CASSSTYLDRNTEAFF. The CDR3 DNA reads TGTGCCAGCAGCTCGACCTATCTCGACAGGAACACTGAAGCTTTCTTT.

The table lists this clonotype with a few counts. This chain connects TRBV7-3 to TRBJ1-1; 9 bases line up with TRBD1. The V segment lost 5 bases and the J segment 6 bases; nucleotides outside the gene matches: 7. Per germline, CDR1 SGHTA and CDR2 FQGTGA. The CDR3 length is 14 residues. The CDR3 loop is CASSPQGAFAEAFF. The CDR3 region has the DNA TGTGCCAGCAGCCCACAGGGGGCTTTCGCTGAAGCTTTCTTT.

The chain joins TRBV5-6 to TRBJ2-1; 7 positions match TRBD2. V lost 1 base and J lost 5; bases outside the gene matches: 3. The CDR3 is made up of 14 amino acids. From germline, CDR1 is SGHDT and CDR2 YYEEEE. The CDR3 bases are TGTGCCAGCAGCTTGCCTAGCGGAGACAATGAGCAGTTCTTC. Translating it yields CASSLPSGDNEQFF.

In its sample, this clonotype was seen a few times. This sequence joins TRBV18 and TRBJ1-5; maybe TRBD1 (6 bases). The CDR3 sequence is 15 residues long. Germline CDR1 is KGHSH and CDR2 is LQKENI. The V and J ends lost 1 base and 5 bases respectively, with 12 bases between them. CDR3 nucleotides: TGTGCCAGCTCACCACTCCAGGGGATCGATCAGCCCCAGCATTTT. Its translation: CASSPLQGIDQPQHF.

This clonotype appeared many times. This sequence joins TRBV7-6 and TRBJ2-7; a weak D match, TRBD2 (6 bases). The germline V gene has CDR1 SGHVS and CDR2 FNYEAQ. Trimming pared 1 base from V and 0 bases from J, leaving 7 bases between. The length of the CDR3 is 14 residues. DNA for the CDR3: TGTGCCAGCAGCTTAGAAGCGGGCTCCTACGAGCAGTACTTC. Protein product: CASSLEAGSYEQYF.

In its sample, this clonotype was seen a few times. The CDR3 bases are TGCAGTGCTACTAGGAAGAACGGGGGGTACGAGCAGTACTTC. This sequence encodes CSATRKNGGYEQYF. The V call is TRBV20-1, the J call TRBJ2-7; TRBD2 aligns across 7 bases. V was pared by 4 bases and J by 4 bases, with 10 bases of the junction left unmatched. The CDR3 runs 14 residues. Germline V gene data show CDR1 as DFQATT and CDR2 as SNEGSKA (reference sequence).

With respect to this clonotype: Being one base from a much bigger clone, this may be a read error. The conserved phenylalanine or tryptophan normally closing the CDR3 is absent here, so this likely arose from a read error. This chain uses TRBV11-1 with TRBJ2-3; D uncertain. Germline V gives CDR1 SGHAT, CDR2 FQDESV (reference sequence). The CDR3 extends over 12 amino acids. For the CDR3, the DNA is TGTTGGAACAACTATAGCACAGATACGCAGTATGTT. The encoded protein is CWNNYSTDTQYV.

This clonotype was counted a few times. This chain links TRBV19 with TRBJ2-5, with 7 bases that match TRBD1. The CDR3 consists of 15 residues. The junction had 7 bases not matched to a gene; V was cut back by 6 bases and J by 0 bases. The germline CDR1 and CDR2 sequences are LNHDA and SQIVND (reference sequence). CDR3 sequence (DNA): TGTGCCAGTAGGAGCCCTGGGACAGACCAAGAGACCCAGTACTTC. It specifies CASRSPGTDQETQYF.

The chain recombines TRBV4-3 with TRBJ2-5, with 7 bases matching TRBD2. This CDR3 spans 14 amino acids. CDR1 and CDR2 (germline): LGHNA, YSLEER. J was trimmed by 5 bases and V by 0 bases; bases with no gene match: 3. DNA of the CDR3: TGCGCCAGCAGCCAAGATGTAGCGGGTGAGACCCAGTACTTC. This encodes CASSQDVAGETQYF.

This clonotype has a handful of counts. The chain's CDR3 is CASSLSNYGYTF. CDR3 coding DNA: TGTGCCAGTAGTCTATCTAACTATGGCTACACCTTC. The gene calls are TRBV19 and TRBJ1-2; D gene unclear. Germline loops: CDR1 LNHDA, CDR2 SQIVND (reference sequence). This CDR3 spans 12 amino acids. V lost 5 bases, J lost 0 bases, and 4 bases lay in between. Full variable domain (remainder filled in from reference TRBV19 and TRBJ1-2): DGGITQSPKYLFRKEGQNVTLSCEQNLNHDAMYWYRQDPGQGLRLIYYSQIVNDFQKGDIAEGYSVSREKKESFPLTVTSAQKNPTAFYLCASSLSNYGYTFGSGTRLTVV.

V gene TRBV19 combines with J gene TRBJ1-1; D not resolved. This CDR3 spans 16 amino acids. The germline CDR1 and CDR2 sequences are LNHDA and SQIVND (reference sequence). Trimming took 0 bases from V and 0 from J, leaving 11 bases between them. The CDR3 bases are TGTGCCAGTAGTATAGAACCCCCGACGGTGAACACTGAAGCTTTCTTT. This encodes CASSIEPPTVNTEAFF.

This chain uses TRBV6-2 or TRBV6-3 with TRBJ2-7, with 7 bases matching TRBD1. Germline loops: CDR1 MNHEY, CDR2 SVGEGT. The CDR3 has 15 residues. Losses at the gene ends were 7 bases for V and 1 base for J; bases not matched to a gene: 10. CDR3 residues: CASTWDPTGSYEQYV. DNA for the CDR3: TGTGCCAGCACCTGGGACCCGACAGGGTCCTACGAGCAGTACGTC.

Ten or more counts support this clonotype. This chain joins TRBV7-6 and TRBJ1-1; TRBD1 might be the D (5 bases). The CDR3 length is 13 residues. V shed 5 bases and J shed 1 base, with 8 bases lying between them. Germline values: CDR1 SGHVS, CDR2 FNYEAQ. The CDR3 spells CASSRQPNTEAFF. The CDR3 DNA sequence: TGTGCCAGCAGCAGACAGCCGAACACTGAAGCTTTCTTT. Using reference TRBV7-6 and TRBJ1-1 for the parts outside the CDR3, the full variable domain is GAGVSQSPRYKVTKRGQDVALRCDPISGHVSLYWYRQALGQGPEFLTYFNYEAQQDKSGLPNDRFSAERPEGSISTLTIQRTEQRDSAMYRCASSRQPNTEAFFGQGTRLTVV.